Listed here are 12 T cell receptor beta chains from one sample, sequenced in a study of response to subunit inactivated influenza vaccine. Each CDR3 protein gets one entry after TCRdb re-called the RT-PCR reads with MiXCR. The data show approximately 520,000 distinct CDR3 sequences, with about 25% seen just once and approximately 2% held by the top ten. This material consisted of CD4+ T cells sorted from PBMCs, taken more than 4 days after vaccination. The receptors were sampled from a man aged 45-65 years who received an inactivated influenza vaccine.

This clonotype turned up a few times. CDR3 amino acids: CATSRDRGEPLHF. Written as DNA, the CDR3 is TGTGCCACCAGCAGAGATCGAGGGGAACCCCTCCACTTT. The V and J genes are TRBV15 and TRBJ1-6; D might be TRBD1 (5 bases). The CDR3 runs to 13 residues. Between the trimmed V and J ends, which lost 0 bases and 12 bases, there was a span of 9 bases. Per the germline V gene, CDR1 is LNHNV and CDR2 is YYDKDF (reference sequence).

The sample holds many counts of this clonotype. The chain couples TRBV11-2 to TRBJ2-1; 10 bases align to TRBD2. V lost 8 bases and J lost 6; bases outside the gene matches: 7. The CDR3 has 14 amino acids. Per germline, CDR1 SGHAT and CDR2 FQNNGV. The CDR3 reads CASRELAGSNEQFF. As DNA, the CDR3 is TGTGCCAGCCGGGAACTAGCGGGAAGCAATGAGCAGTTCTTC.

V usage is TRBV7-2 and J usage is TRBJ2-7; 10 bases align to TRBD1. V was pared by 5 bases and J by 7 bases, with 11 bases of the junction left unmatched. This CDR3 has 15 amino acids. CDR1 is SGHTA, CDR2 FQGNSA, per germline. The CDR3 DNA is TGTGCCAGCAGCCACCGGGACAGGGGTCTTCGGGAGCAGTACTTC. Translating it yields CASSHRDRGLREQYF.

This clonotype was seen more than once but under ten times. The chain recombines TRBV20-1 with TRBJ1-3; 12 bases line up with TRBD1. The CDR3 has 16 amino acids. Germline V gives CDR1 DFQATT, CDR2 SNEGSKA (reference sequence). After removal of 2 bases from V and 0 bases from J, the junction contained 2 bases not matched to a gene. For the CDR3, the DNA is TGCAGTGCTAGAAGGGACAGGGGGCCCTCTGGAAACACCATATATTTT. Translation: CSARRDRGPSGNTIYF.

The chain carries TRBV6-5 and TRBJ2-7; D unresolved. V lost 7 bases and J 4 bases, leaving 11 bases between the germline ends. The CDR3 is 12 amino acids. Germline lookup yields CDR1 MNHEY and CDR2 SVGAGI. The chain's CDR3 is CASTTDTYEQYF. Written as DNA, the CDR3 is TGTGCCAGCACAACGGATACGTACGAGCAGTACTTC.

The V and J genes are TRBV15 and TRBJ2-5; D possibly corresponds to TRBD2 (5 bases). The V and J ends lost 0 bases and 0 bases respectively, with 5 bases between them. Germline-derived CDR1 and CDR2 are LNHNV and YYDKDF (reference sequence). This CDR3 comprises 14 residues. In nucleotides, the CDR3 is TGTGCCACCAGCAGAGAGCGGGACCAAGAGACCCAGTACTTC. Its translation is CATSRERDQETQYF. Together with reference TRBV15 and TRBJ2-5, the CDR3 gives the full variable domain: DAMVIQNPRYQVTQFGKPVTLSCSQTLNHNVMYWYQQKSSQAPKLLFHYYDKDFNNEADTPDNFQSRRPNTSFCFLDIRSPGLGDTAMYLCATSRERDQETQYFGPGTRLLVL.

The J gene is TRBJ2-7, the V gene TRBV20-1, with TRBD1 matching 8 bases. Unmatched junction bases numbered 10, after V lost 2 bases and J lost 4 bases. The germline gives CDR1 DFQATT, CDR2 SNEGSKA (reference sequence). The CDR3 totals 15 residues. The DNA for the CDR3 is TGCAGTGCTAGATACCCCCGGGACAGGATGTACGAGCAGTACTTC. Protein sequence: CSARYPRDRMYEQYF.

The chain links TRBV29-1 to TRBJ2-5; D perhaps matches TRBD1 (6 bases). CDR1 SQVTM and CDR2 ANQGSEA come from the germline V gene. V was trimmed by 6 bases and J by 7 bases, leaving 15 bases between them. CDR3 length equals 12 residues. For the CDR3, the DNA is TGCAGCGTCTCGACAGGCATAAGGACCCAGTACTTC. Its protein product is CSVSTGIRTQYF.

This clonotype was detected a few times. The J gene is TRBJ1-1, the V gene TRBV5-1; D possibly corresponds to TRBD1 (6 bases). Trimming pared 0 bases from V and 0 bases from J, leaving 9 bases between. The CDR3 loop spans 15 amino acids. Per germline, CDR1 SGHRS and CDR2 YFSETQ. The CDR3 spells CASSLDRALNTEAFF. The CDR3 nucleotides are TGCGCCAGCAGCTTGGACAGGGCCCTGAACACTGAAGCTTTCTTT.

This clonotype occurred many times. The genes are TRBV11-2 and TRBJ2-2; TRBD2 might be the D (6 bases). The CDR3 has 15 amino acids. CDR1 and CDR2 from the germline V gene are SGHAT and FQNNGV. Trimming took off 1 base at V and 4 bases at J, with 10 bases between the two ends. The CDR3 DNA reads TGTGCCAGCAGCTTAGCAGGGAGGCGCACCGGGGAGCTGTTTTTT. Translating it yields CASSLAGRRTGELFF.

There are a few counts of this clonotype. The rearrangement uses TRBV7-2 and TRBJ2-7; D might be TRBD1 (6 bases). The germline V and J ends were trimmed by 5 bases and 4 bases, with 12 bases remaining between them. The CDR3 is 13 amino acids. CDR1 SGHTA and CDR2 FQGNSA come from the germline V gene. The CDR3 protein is CASSPDRLYEQYF. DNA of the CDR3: TGTGCCAGCAGCCCCGACAGGCTATACGAGCAGTACTTC.

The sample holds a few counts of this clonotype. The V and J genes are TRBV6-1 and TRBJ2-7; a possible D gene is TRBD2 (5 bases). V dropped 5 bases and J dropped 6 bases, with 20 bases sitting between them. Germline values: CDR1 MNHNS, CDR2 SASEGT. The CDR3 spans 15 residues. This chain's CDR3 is CASSPQLSGGGEQYF. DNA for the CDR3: TGTGCCAGCAGTCCTCAGCTCTCAGGCGGAGGCGAGCAGTACTTC.